This entry lists 26 T cell receptor beta chains sequenced from one sample in a study of patients and donors after allogeneic stem cell transplantation. TCRdb fed the RT-PCR reads into MiXCR, producing one record per CDR3 protein. Seen here are about 400,000 distinct CDR3 sequences, more than 15% observed once, and the top ten hold around 7.2%. What was sequenced was blood, either unsorted or a sorted T cell fraction (not recorded which). The origin of the receptors is a human donor who was either an allogeneic HSCT recipient or a stem cell or donor lymphocyte infusion donor (not recorded which). It is not recorded whose cells these are; they may come from a transplant donor.

This clonotype was detected only a few times. This chain joins TRBV18 and TRBJ1-1; TRBD1 might be the D (6 bases). From germline, CDR1 is KGHSH and CDR2 LQKENI. Trimming removed 3 bases at V and 12 bases at J, with 14 bases between. This CDR3 spans 12 amino acids. The CDR3 nucleotides are TGTGCCAGCTCACCCTTGGGGGACACGCCTTTCTTT. Amino acid sequence: CASSPLGDTPFF.

The chain combines TRBV20-1 with TRBJ2-3, with no clear D. The CDR3 loop spans 14 amino acids. The germline CDR1 and CDR2 sequences are DFQATT and SNEGSKA (reference sequence). Trimming took off 5 bases at V and 4 bases at J, with 16 bases between the two ends. CDR3 in amino acids: CSAQKGVGADTQYF. CDR3 in DNA: TGCAGTGCTCAGAAAGGAGTGGGCGCAGATACGCAGTATTTT.

CDR3 sequence (DNA): TGTGCCTGGAACCCCGCCGGGCTAGCGGGAGGGCCCGATACGCAGTATTTT. Its protein product is CAWNPAGLAGGPDTQYF. The V and J genes are TRBV30 and TRBJ2-3; the match to TRBD2 covers 12 bases. Losses at the gene ends were 4 bases for V and 6 bases for J; bases not matched to a gene: 14. Germline V CDR1 and CDR2: GTSNPN, SVGIG (reference sequence). CDR3 size: 17 residues.

J is TRBJ1-5 and V is TRBV20-1; D unclear. Germline V gene lookup returns CDR1 DFQATT and CDR2 SNEGSKA (reference sequence). The V gene lost 6 bases and the J gene lost 5 bases, with 17 bases spanning the gap. The CDR3 loop spans 14 amino acids. CDR3 amino acids: CSAIERRRDQPQHF. CDR3 sequence (DNA): TGCAGTGCGATTGAAAGGAGGCGCGATCAGCCCCAGCATTTT.

This clonotype was seen more than once but under ten times. The chain has TRBV15 and TRBJ2-1, with 8 bases lining up with TRBD2. J was trimmed by 5 bases and V by 1 base; bases with no gene match: 7. CDR3 length equals 16 residues. Per the germline V gene, CDR1 is LNHNV and CDR2 is YYDKDF (reference sequence). The CDR3 DNA reads TGTGCCACCAGCAGAGGGCAAGGGCGGGGGGACAATGAGCAGTTCTTC. This sequence encodes CATSRGQGRGDNEQFF.

This chain connects TRBV24-1 to TRBJ1-3, with TRBD1 matching 7 bases. The CDR3 spans 12 residues. Per germline, CDR1 KGHDR and CDR2 SFDVKD. Germline trimming cut 9 bases from V and 8 bases from J; bases unmatched to any gene: 6. The CDR3 nucleotides read TGTGCCACCCGGAGACAGGGCCACACCATATATTTT. Translation gives CATRRQGHTIYF.

A remark on this clonotype: Being one base from a much bigger clone, this may be a read error. J is TRBJ1-6 and V is TRBV12-3 or TRBV12-4; D is undetermined. Trimming left V 7 bases short and J 7 bases short, with 20 bases between. The CDR3 covers 16 residues. The CDR3 coding sequence is TGTGCCAGCACCCACCGGGCTTCAGCCGACAATTCACCCCTCCACTTT. Translated, it gives CASTHRASADNSPLHF.

The chain combines TRBV25-1 with TRBJ1-5; TRBD1 aligns across 7 bases. Germline CDR1 MGHDK, CDR2 SYGVNS. The junction had 9 bases not matched to a gene; V was cut back by 5 bases and J by 2 bases. This CDR3 has 16 amino acids. The CDR3 reads CASSQPGQSGNQPQHF. CDR3 DNA sequence: TGTGCCAGCAGTCAACCGGGACAGTCGGGCAATCAGCCCCAGCATTTT.

This clonotype was recorded a few times. The CDR3, as DNA: TGCGCCAGCAGCTTAGGACAGGGGCCCTATGGCTACACCTTC. Translation: CASSLGQGPYGYTF. The genes are TRBV5-1 and TRBJ1-2, with 9 bases lining up with TRBD1. CDR1 SGHRS and CDR2 YFSETQ come from the germline V gene. V lost 2 bases, J lost 4 bases, and 3 bases stayed unmatched. CDR3 length equals 14 residues.

This clonotype was found many times. The CDR3: CASSNRAGGPYEQYF. The CDR3 nucleotides read TGTGCCAGCAGCAATCGAGCGGGGGGCCCCTACGAGCAGTACTTC. The rearrangement links TRBV12-3 or TRBV12-4 to TRBJ2-7; TRBD2 aligns across 9 bases. The CDR3 is made up of 15 amino acids. The V segment lost 6 bases and the J segment 2 bases; nucleotides outside the gene matches: 8.

The rearrangement uses TRBV3-1 and TRBJ1-3; D uncertain. CDR1 LGHDT and CDR2 YNNKEL come from the germline V gene (reference sequence). Trimming removed 0 bases from V and 5 bases from J, with 11 bases in between. The CDR3 contains 15 residues. CDR3 sequence reads: CASSQDPGGRNTIYF. The CDR3 DNA reads as TGTGCCAGCAGCCAAGATCCGGGCGGCAGAAACACCATATATTTT.

The rearrangement links TRBV5-1 to TRBJ1-4; D is ambiguous. Trimming shortened V by 4 bases and J by 12 bases, and 19 bases separated the two germline ends. Germline assignment: CDR1 SGHRS and CDR2 YFSETQ. CDR3 length equals 14 residues. CDR3 DNA sequence: TGCGCCAGCAGCCCGCTCCGGGCCGAGGTGGAACTGTTTTTT. It is translated as CASSPLRAEVELFF.

This clonotype was counted once. This chain uses TRBV2 with TRBJ2-1; D gene uncertain. Per the germline V gene, CDR1 is SNHLY and CDR2 is FYNNEI. Deletions cut 3 bases from V and 1 base from J, with 13 bases between. This CDR3 comprises 16 residues. This CDR3 is CASSDPDPPSYNEQFF. CDR3 nucleotides: TGTGCCAGCAGTGATCCCGACCCTCCGTCCTACAATGAGCAGTTCTTC.

In DNA form, the CDR3 reads TGTGCCAGCAGCCAACAGAATATCAACACTGAAGCTTTCTTT. Its translation is CASSQQNINTEAFF. V and J are TRBV14 and TRBJ1-1, with no clear D. CDR1 is SGHDN and CDR2 is FVKESK in the germline V gene. The CDR3 is 14 residues long. V was clipped by 2 bases and J by 2 bases, with 9 bases between them.

The chain carries TRBV28 and TRBJ2-3; 7 positions agree with TRBD2. The CDR3 is made up of 14 amino acids. V trimming: 10 bases; J trimming: 8 bases; junction bases outside the gene matches: 15. CDR1 and CDR2 (germline): MDHEN, SYDVKM. CDR3 in DNA: TGTGCCACCCTGGGGGACCTCACGGGAGGTACGCAGTATTTT. It specifies CATLGDLTGGTQYF.

This chain joins TRBV5-1 and TRBJ2-3; TRBD2 matches 11 bases. CDR3 length: 18 amino acids. J gave up 7 bases and V 4 bases, and 17 bases lay outside the gene matches. Per germline, CDR1 SGHRS and CDR2 YFSETQ. Here the CDR3 DNA reads TGCGCCAGCAGCCCCGGGCCTGCTGTAGCGGGAGGGATACATACGCAGTATTTT. Translated, it gives CASSPGPAVAGGIHTQYF.

This clonotype has only a few counts. The chain is built from TRBV12-3 or TRBV12-4 and TRBJ2-3; 11 bases map to TRBD1. With V trimmed by 6 bases and J by 5 bases, 1 base remained unmatched. This CDR3 comprises 13 residues. For the CDR3, the DNA is TGTGCCAGCAGGGGGACAGGGGGAGATACGCAGTATTTT. This encodes CASRGTGGDTQYF.

CDR3 loop: CASSYDANTEAFF. In DNA, the CDR3 is TGTGCCAGCAGTTACGATGCAAACACTGAAGCTTTCTTT. This chain connects TRBV6-5 to TRBJ1-1; D is uncertain. The V end lost 2 bases, the J end lost 2 bases, and 6 bases lay between the germline ends. Per the germline V gene, CDR1 is MNHEY and CDR2 is SVGAGI. This CDR3 region has 13 residues.

The chain carries TRBV3-1 and TRBJ1-2; 7 bases match TRBD1. CDR1 is LGHDT, CDR2 YNNKEL, per germline (reference sequence). The CDR3 length is 12 residues. With 3 bases clipped from V and 7 bases from J, the junction kept 2 bases outside the gene matches. This CDR3 is CASSQGQFGYTF. CDR3 in DNA: TGTGCCAGCAGCCAGGGACAGTTTGGCTACACCTTC.

The CDR3: CASSLRGRRYEQFF. The CDR3 DNA follows: TGTGCCAGCAGCTTACGAGGGAGAAGGTATGAGCAGTTCTTC. The chain links TRBV7-9 to TRBJ2-1, with TRBD2 as a possible D gene (5 bases). V was pared by 2 bases and J by 8 bases, with 13 bases between. Per the germline V gene, CDR1 is SEHNR and CDR2 is FQNEAQ (reference sequence). The CDR3 is made up of 14 amino acids.

On this clonotype: A single base is all that separates this from a far larger clone, so a read error is likely. The rearrangement joins TRBV7-8 to TRBJ1-5; no firm D call. Germline V gene lookup returns CDR1 SGHVS and CDR2 FQNEAQ. There are 13 residues in the CDR3. Trimming took off 2 bases at V and 0 bases at J, with 2 bases between the two ends. Written as DNA, the CDR3 is TGTGCCAGCAGCTTACATAGCAATCAGCCCCAGCATTTT. The encoded protein is CASSLHSNQPQHF.

This clonotype was seen a handful of times. The chain links TRBV12-3 or TRBV12-4 to TRBJ1-1; D remains unclear. The ends were cut back, 5 bases at V and 5 bases at J, with 12 bases in the middle. The CDR3 is 13 amino acids. In DNA, the CDR3 is TGTGCCAGCAGTCTACCCCTAATGACTGAAGCTTTCTTT. It specifies CASSLPLMTEAFF.

CDR3 DNA: TGTGCCAGCAGCGCATCAGAACCCCGGCGCGGCTATGGCTACACCTTC. Encoded protein: CASSASEPRRGYGYTF. This chain uses TRBV7-9 with TRBJ1-2; no reliable D call. The CDR3 is 16 amino acids. Trimming took off 5 bases at V and 4 bases at J, with 20 bases between the two ends. From germline, CDR1 is SEHNR and CDR2 FQNEAQ (reference sequence).

The chain combines TRBV28 with TRBJ2-1; unclear D gene. The CDR3 extends over 15 amino acids. The V end lost 7 bases, the J end lost 2 bases, and 15 bases lay between the germline ends. In germline, CDR1 is MDHEN, CDR2 SYDVKM. Here the CDR3 reads CASIRDTSTYNEQFF. For the CDR3, the DNA is TGTGCCAGCATCAGAGACACGTCAACCTACAATGAGCAGTTCTTC.

V gene TRBV19 combines with J gene TRBJ2-7; either TRBD1 or TRBD2 may supply D (5 bases each). V was pared by 5 bases and J by 2 bases, with 16 bases between. Germline assignment: CDR1 LNHDA and CDR2 SQIVND (reference sequence). This CDR3 region has 15 residues. This CDR3 reads CASSGAGRGTYEQYF. CDR3 in DNA: TGTGCCAGTAGTGGGGCGGGCCGAGGGACCTACGAGCAGTACTTC.

The table lists this clonotype with a few counts. The chain couples TRBV7-2 to TRBJ2-7; D is unclear. The germline V gene has CDR1 SGHTA and CDR2 FQGNSA. V was pared by 3 bases and J by 0 bases, with 9 bases between. The CDR3 extends over 14 amino acids. The CDR3 protein is CASSLGVSSYEQYF. Here the CDR3 DNA reads TGTGCCAGCAGCTTGGGCGTGAGCTCCTACGAGCAGTACTTC.